This TCR beta chain was identified during a study of cytomegalovirus exposure and HLA in healthy donors. Findings and caveats of the study: According to the study, about 180 TCR beta chains were cytomegalovirus-associated. Earlier analysis looked at TCR beta V segments, and most were productive about 87% or about 30% of the time. A missense DCLRE1C variant was associated with V- and J-gene trimming of TCR beta chains in a later analysis, and an independent cohort replicated the association. Specificity for CMV antigens was confirmed in vitro for three of the CMV-associated chains.

The CDR3 length is 13 residues. Trimming shortened V by 8 bases and J by 0 bases, and 10 bases separated the two germline ends. Germline CDR1 reads SNHLY; CDR2 reads FYNNEI. With respect to this clone: Its cognate antigen is unknown.

PCR amplification relied on 60 Vbeta primers (plus 13 Jbeta primers). Only in-frame clones appear in the TCRdb table, and some are missing; sequencing was by immunoSEQ multiplex PCR. The repertoire consists of approximately 160,000 clones, with 50% to 75% occurring once and the leading ten covering less than 3.5%. The sequenced sample consisted of PBMCs. The chain combines TRBV2 with TRBJ1-2, with D maybe TRBD1 (6 bases). This receptor was taken from a young woman in good health and CMV-seropositive. The DNA for the CDR3 is TGTGCCAGCTCTGGACAGACTAACTATGGCTACACCTTC. This sequence encodes CASSGQTNYGYTF.